The 9 T cell receptor beta chains below were found in one sample sequenced in a study of T cell clonality in common variable immunodeficiency. Study-wide results and caveats: Common variable immunodeficiency TCR beta sequences reportedly had fewer deletions and N-nucleotide insertions.

For these receptors, no antigen is known. TCRdb's table, derived via immunoSEQ multiplex PCR, lists solely in-frame clones and lacks some. The sample shows 21,000 or so clones, none of them appearing just once. The specimen sequenced was peripheral blood mononuclear cells. These receptors all come from a human donor with common variable immunodeficiency.

This clone is termed medium-sized. The missing CDR3 end, 3 residues past where the read stops, is filled in from the germline J gene. The chain couples TRBV15 to TRBJ1-4, with no clear D. CDR1 LNHNV and CDR2 YYDKDF come from the germline V gene (reference sequence). This CDR3 region has 14 residues. Between the trimmed V and J ends, which lost 5 bases and 8 bases, there was a span of 15 bases. The CDR3 bases that were read are TGTGCCACCAGCGGCGCGGTAGTTCGCGAAAAA. Translated, it gives CATSGAVVREK. The CDR3 in its entirety is CATSGAVVREKLFF. Filled out from reference TRBV15 and TRBJ1-4, the complete variable domain reads DAMVIQNPRYQVTQFGKPVTLSCSQTLNHNVMYWYQQKSSQAPKLLFHYYDKDFNNEADTPDNFQSRRPNTSFCFLDIRSPGLGDTAMYLCATSGAVVREKLFFGSGTQLSVL.

This clone was seen many times. The read terminates 3 residues ahead of where the CDR3 ends, so the germline J gene completes it. The rearrangement joins TRBV18 to TRBJ2-7; 8 nucleotides agree with TRBD1. J lost 1 base, V lost 3 bases, and 5 bases had no gene match. Germline assignment: CDR1 KGHSH and CDR2 LQKENI. The CDR3 consists of 15 residues. The DNA read from the CDR3 is TGTGCCAGCTCACCCCCGACAGGGGCGTCCTACGAG. Translation gives CASSPPTGASYE. The entire CDR3 reads CASSPPTGASYEQYF.

This clone was counted ten times or more. The read stops 3 residues short of the end of the CDR3; the missing end is completed from the germline J gene. This chain joins TRBV6-2 or TRBV6-3 and TRBJ2-5; tentatively, D is TRBD1 (6 bases). Germline CDR1 and CDR2: MNHEY and SVGEGT. There are 14 residues in the CDR3. Deletions cut 7 bases from V and 7 bases from J, with 19 bases between. Incomplete CDR3 DNA: TGTGCCAGCAATGAGAGGGCCAAAGGGGGGACC. It translates to CASNERAKGGT. The whole CDR3 sequence reads CASNERAKGGTQYF.

This clone appeared many times. Sequencing ends 3 residues short of the CDR3 end; the germline J gene provides the rest. The chain employs TRBV12-3 or TRBV12-4 and TRBJ2-1, with TRBD1 matching 8 bases. Trimming removed 2 bases from V and 9 bases from J; junction bases left unmatched: 9. The CDR3 has 15 residues. This CDR3 reads CASSLTGGTPGEQFF. The CDR3 DNA, read in part, is TGTGCCAGCAGTTTAACAGGGGGGACGCCAGGTGAG.

This clone was found many times. The read ends 3 residues shy of where the CDR3 ends; the end is completed using the germline J gene. V gene TRBV7-2 combines with J gene TRBJ1-2; no reliable D call. Germline lookup yields CDR1 SGHTA and CDR2 FQGNSA. The CDR3 totals 13 residues. The covered CDR3 bases are TGTGCCAGCAGACTAGGTCGGGTTACGGGC. It encodes CASRLGRVTG. The entire CDR3 reads CASRLGRVTGYTF.

This clone was picked up many times. The sequence runs out 3 residues before the end of the CDR3; the remainder is reconstructed from the germline J gene. V gene TRBV6-1 combines with J gene TRBJ1-4, with 7 bases lining up with TRBD1. Germline V gives CDR1 MNHNS, CDR2 SASEGT. Trimming cost V 2 bases and J 4 bases; bases outside gene matches: 1. CDR3 length: 14 amino acids. CDR3 sequence: CASSEQGDNEKLFF. Incomplete CDR3 DNA: TGTGCCAGCAGTGAACAGGGGGATAATGAAAAA.

This clone showed up many times. The read terminates 3 residues before the CDR3 end, so the remaining end is supplied by the germline J gene. The chain recombines TRBV19 with TRBJ1-2, with unresolved D. CDR1 is LNHDA, CDR2 SQIVND, per germline (reference sequence). CDR3 size: 13 residues. The DNA read from the CDR3 is TGTGCCAGTAGTTTCAGACCCTCGGGGGGC. This gives the protein CASSFRPSGG. The entire CDR3 protein reads CASSFRPSGGYTF.

This clone was observed at least ten times. The read stops 3 residues short of the end of the CDR3; the missing end is completed from the germline J gene. The chain recombines TRBV27 with TRBJ2-7; 9 bases are shared with TRBD1. The CDR3 is made up of 15 amino acids. Germline values: CDR1 MNHEY, CDR2 SMNVEV (reference sequence). V lost 6 bases and J lost 6; bases outside the gene matches: 12. CDR3 DNA, as far as it was read: TGTGCCAGCAGACTCAGGACAGGGGATTCGGGCGAG. Residues: CASRLRTGDSGE. The entire CDR3 reads CASRLRTGDSGEQYF.

This clone appeared many times. The read halts 3 residues ahead of the CDR3 end, with the missing end drawn from the germline J gene. This chain links TRBV7-2 with TRBJ2-3, with 8 bases aligning to TRBD2. The germline CDR1 and CDR2 sequences are SGHTA and FQGNSA. V lost 0 bases and J lost 1; bases outside the gene matches: 3. The CDR3 consists of 16 residues. The covered CDR3 bases are TGTGCCAGCAGCTTAGCTGCGCGGGGGGGCACAGATACG. This gives the protein CASSLAARGGTDT. In full, the CDR3 is CASSLAARGGTDTQYF.